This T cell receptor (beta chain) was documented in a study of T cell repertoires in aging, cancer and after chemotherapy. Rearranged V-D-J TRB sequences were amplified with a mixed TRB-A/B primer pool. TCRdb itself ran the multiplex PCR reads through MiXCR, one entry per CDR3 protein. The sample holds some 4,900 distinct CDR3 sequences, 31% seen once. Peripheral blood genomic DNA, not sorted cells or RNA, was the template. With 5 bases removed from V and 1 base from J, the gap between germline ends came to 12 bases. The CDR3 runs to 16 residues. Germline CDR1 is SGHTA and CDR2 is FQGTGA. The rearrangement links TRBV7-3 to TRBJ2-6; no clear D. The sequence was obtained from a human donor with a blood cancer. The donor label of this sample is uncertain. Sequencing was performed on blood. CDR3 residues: CASSAIHKSGANVLTF. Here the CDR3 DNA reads TGTGCCAGCAGCGCAATACACAAGTCTGGGGCCAACGTCCTGACTTTC.